This T cell receptor beta chain was obtained from a study of Ad26.COV2.S vaccination and SARS-CoV-2 variants. About the study: Donor got 5x10^10 or 1x10^11 viral particles of Ad26.COV2.S. The study's findings and limits: It was vaccine recipients, not placebo recipients, who had the higher spike-specific TCR breadth. Across vaccine and placebo recipients, the breadth of non-spike TCRs was similar.

Treatment denoted: around 19 received Ad26.COV2.S at low or high dose, single or two shots; about five received placebo; per-sample allocation not given. Day 63 after the first vaccine or placebo injection was the time point for sampling. SARS-CoV-2 spike from the Wuhan strain was encoded by the vaccine, an Ad26 vector. CDR3 length: 15 residues. The V gene lost 2 bases and the J gene lost 1 base, with 12 bases spanning the gap. Germline V gene lookup returns CDR1 SGHRS and CDR2 YFSETQ. Produced via immunoSEQ multiplex PCR; TCRdb's table is partial and in-frame only. The table has roughly 350,000 clones, 88% seen once. With respect to this clone: Its antigen is still unknown.

The receptor comes from a person between 18 and 59 years old who received the Ad26.COV2.S COVID-19 vaccine or a placebo. The gene calls are TRBV5-1 and TRBJ2-5; unclear D gene. The sequenced sample was peripheral blood, obtained in a trial of Ad26.COV2.S vaccine versus placebo. The DNA for the CDR3 is TGCGCCAGCAGCTTAAATGCCAATGCCCAAGAGACCCAGTACTTC. It encodes CASSLNANAQETQYF.